This T cell receptor beta chain derives from a study of blood T cell repertoires in COVID-19. Across the study: Donors in the United States, Italy and Spain gave samples during acute or convalescent COVID-19. Nucleic acid was either cDNA or gDNA, and it came from T cells, B-cell-depleted T cells, or PBMCs.

The ends were cut back, 1 base at V and 6 bases at J, with 12 bases in the middle. Germline values: CDR1 SEHNR, CDR2 FQNEAQ (reference sequence). This CDR3 is 14 amino acids long. The authors' processing: Amplifying reference gene primers gave estimates of nucleated cell counts. Only in-frame clones appear in the TCRdb table, and some are missing; sequencing was by immunoSEQ multiplex PCR. That table supplies the V and J calls and clone size; D and trimming were determined from the DNA. The table has fewer than 85,000 clones, less than 90% seen once. Source material: peripheral blood. The TCR originated in a human donor in a cohort sampled during active COVID-19. The chain couples TRBV7-9 to TRBJ1-1; D may be TRBD1 (5 bases). The CDR3 spells CASSLESGGAEAFF. The CDR3 coding sequence is TGTGCCAGCAGCTTAGAATCGGGGGGTGCTGAAGCTTTCTTT.